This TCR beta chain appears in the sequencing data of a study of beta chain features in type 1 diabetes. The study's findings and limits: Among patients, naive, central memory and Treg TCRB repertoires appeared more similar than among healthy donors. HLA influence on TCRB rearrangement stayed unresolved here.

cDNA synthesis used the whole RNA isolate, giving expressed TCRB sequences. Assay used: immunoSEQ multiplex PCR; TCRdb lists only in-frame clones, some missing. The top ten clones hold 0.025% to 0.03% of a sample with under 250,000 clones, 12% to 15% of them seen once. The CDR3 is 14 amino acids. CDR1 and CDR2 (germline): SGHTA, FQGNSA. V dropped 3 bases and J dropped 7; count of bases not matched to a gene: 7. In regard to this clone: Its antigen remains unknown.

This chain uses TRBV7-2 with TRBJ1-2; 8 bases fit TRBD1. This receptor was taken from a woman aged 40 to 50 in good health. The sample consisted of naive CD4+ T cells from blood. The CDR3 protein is CASSLAQGAAGYTF. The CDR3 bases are TGTGCCAGCAGCTTGGCCCAGGGGGCAGCTGGCTACACCTTC.